The rows below give T cell receptor beta chains drawn from one sample of a study of human T cells and chemical hapten exposure. MiXCR, applied by TCRdb to the RACE reads, yields one record per CDR3 protein. This sample has roughly 74,000 distinct CDR3 sequences; about 31% occur once, and the top ten carry about 9%. Material: whole blood, obtained in connection with sensitization to the hapten diphenylcyclopropenone (DPC). The receptors come from a man aged 35-49 years with alopecia areata. Some clones in this sample may be carry-over from other donors' samples. The CDR3 runs from the conserved cysteine through the conserved F or W. A D gene is named only where the DNA matches it firmly. Some rows have no size entry. The others give once, few or many, or a class for an expanded clone.

-,few,TRBJ1-1,TRBV7-9,CASSLGAEDGEAFF,TGTGCCAGCAGCTTAGGGGCCGAGGATGGTGAAGCTTTCTTT
TRBD2,-,TRBJ2-1,TRBV6-1,CASIHDRGGTSGRGEQFF,TGTGCCAGCATCCATGACAGGGGGGGAACTAGCGGGAGAGGTGAGCAGTTCTTC
-,-,TRBJ1-4,TRBV28,CASSLGTATNEKLFF,TGTGCCAGCAGTTTAGGGACCGCAACTAATGAAAAACTGTTTTTT
-,few,TRBJ1-1,TRBV13,CASSLHRVPHTEAFF,TGTGCCAGCAGCTTACACAGGGTGCCTCACACTGAAGCTTTCTTT
TRBD2,once,TRBJ2-7,TRBV28,CSSSSPATSGSSYEQYF,TGTTCCAGCAGTTCCCCCGCGACTAGCGGGAGCTCCTACGAGCAGTACTTC
-,-,TRBJ2-4,TRBV20-1,CSANAGSKNIQYF,TGCAGTGCCAATGCGGGCAGCAAAAACATTCAGTACTTC
-,few,TRBJ1-1,TRBV5-5,CASSLEYGLNTEAFF,TGTGCCAGCAGCTTGGAGTATGGATTGAACACTGAAGCTTTCTTT
TRBD2,few,TRBJ2-1,TRBV4-3,CASSQDRREGLNNEQFF,TGCGCCAGCAGCCAAGATCGGCGGGAGGGCCTTAACAATGAGCAGTTCTTC
-,-,TRBJ2-5,TRBV28,CASSITGLPGETQYF,TGTGCCAGCAGTATAACGGGGCTCCCAGGAGAGACCCAGTACTTC
-,-,TRBJ1-5,TRBV6-2/TRBV6-3,CASSHGRWPQHF,TGTGCCAGCAGCCACGGCCGATGGCCCCAGCATTTT